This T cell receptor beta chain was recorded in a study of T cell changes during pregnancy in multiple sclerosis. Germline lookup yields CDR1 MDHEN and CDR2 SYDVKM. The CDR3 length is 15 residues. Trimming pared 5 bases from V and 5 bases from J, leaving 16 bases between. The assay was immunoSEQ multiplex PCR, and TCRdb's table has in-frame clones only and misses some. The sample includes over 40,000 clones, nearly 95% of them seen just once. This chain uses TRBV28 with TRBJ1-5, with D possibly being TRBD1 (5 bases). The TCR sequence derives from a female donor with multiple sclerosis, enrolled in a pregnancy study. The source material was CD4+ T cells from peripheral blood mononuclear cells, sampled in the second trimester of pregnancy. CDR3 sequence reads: CASSLIRGAYQPQHF. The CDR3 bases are TGTGCCAGCAGTCTCATTAGGGGCGCGTATCAGCCCCAGCATTTT.